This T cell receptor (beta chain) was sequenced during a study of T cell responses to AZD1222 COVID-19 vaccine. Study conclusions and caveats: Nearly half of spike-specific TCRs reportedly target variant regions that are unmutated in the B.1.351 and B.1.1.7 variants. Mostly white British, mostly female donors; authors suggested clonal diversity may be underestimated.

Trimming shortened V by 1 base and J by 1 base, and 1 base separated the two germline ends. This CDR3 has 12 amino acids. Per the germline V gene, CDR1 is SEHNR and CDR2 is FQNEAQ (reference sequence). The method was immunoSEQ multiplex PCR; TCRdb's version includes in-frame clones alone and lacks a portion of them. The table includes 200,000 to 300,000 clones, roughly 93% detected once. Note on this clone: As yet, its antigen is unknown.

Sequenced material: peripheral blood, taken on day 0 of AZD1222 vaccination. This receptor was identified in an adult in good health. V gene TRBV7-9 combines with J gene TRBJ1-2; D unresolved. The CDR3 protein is CASSLDNYGYTF. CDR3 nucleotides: TGTGCCAGCAGCTTAGATAACTATGGCTACACCTTC.